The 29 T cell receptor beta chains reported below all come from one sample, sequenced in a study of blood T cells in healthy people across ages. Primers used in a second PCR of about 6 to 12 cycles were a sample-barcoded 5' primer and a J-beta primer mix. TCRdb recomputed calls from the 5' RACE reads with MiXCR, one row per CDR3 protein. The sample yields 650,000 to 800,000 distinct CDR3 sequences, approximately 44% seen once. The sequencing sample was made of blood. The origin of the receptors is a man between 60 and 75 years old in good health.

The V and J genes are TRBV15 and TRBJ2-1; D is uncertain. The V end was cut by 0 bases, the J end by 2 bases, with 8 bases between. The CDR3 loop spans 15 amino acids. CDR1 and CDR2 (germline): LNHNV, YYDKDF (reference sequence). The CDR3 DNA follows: TGTGCCACCAGCAGAGATCAGGTCCCCTACAATGAGCAGTTCTTC. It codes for CATSRDQVPYNEQFF.

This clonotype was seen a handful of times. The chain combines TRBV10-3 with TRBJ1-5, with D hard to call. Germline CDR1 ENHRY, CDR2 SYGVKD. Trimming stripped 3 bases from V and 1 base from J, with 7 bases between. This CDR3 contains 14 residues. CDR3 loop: CAISEGGSNQPQHF. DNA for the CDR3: TGTGCCATCAGTGAAGGTGGGAGCAATCAGCCCCAGCATTTT.

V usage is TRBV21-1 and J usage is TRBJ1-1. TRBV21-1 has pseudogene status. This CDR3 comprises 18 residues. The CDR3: CASSKARGRIEEGTEAFF. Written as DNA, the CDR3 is TGTGCCAGCAGCAAAGCGCGGGGAAGAATTGAAGAGGGCACTGAAGCTTTCTTT.

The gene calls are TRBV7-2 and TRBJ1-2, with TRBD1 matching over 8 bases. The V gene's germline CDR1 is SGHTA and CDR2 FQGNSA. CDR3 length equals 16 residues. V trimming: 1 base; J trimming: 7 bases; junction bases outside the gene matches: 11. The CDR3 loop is CASSLVVQGARGGYTF. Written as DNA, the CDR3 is TGTGCCAGCAGCTTAGTGGTCCAGGGGGCGCGTGGTGGCTACACCTTC. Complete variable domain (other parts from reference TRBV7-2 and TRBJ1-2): GAGVSQSPSNKVTEKGKDVELRCDPISGHTALYWYRQSLGQGLEFLIYFQGNSAPDKSGLPSDRFSAERTGGSVSTLTIQRTQQEDSAVYLCASSLVVQGARGGYTFGSGTRLTVV.

In DNA form, the CDR3 reads TGCAGTGGTTGGACAGCCGATCAGCCCCAGCATTTT. This encodes CSGWTADQPQHF. This chain connects TRBV20-1 to TRBJ1-5, with a weak D call TRBD1 (6 bases). The germline CDR1 and CDR2 sequences are DFQATT and SNEGSKA (reference sequence). V was shortened by 7 bases and J by 5 bases, with 12 bases between the two germline ends. The CDR3 contains 12 residues.

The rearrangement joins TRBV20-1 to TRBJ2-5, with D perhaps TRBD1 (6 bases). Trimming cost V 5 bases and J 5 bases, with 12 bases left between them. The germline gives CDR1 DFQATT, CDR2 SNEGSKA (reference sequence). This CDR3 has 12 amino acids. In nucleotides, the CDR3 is TGCAGTGCTTACGGGCAGGGGGAGACCCAGTACTTC. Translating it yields CSAYGQGETQYF.

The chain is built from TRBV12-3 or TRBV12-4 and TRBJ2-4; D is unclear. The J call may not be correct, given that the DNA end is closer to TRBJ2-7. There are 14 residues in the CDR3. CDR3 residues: CASSAVGPTYEQYF. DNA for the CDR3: TGTGCCAGCAGTGCAGTCGGGCCAACCTACGAGCAGTACTTC.

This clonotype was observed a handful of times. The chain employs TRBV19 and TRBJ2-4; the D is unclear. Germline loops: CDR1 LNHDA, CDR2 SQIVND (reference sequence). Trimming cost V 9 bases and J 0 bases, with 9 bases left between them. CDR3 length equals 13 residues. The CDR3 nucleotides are TGTGCCAGCCAGACCCTAGCCAAAAACATTCAGTACTTC. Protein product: CASQTLAKNIQYF.

The CDR3 spells CASSLFGTSGPDTQYF. In DNA, the CDR3 is TGTGCCAGCAGCCTCTTCGGGACTAGCGGACCAGATACGCAGTATTTT. This chain uses TRBV7-8 with TRBJ2-3; 11 nucleotides align to TRBD2. CDR3 length equals 16 residues. V trimming: 5 bases; J trimming: 4 bases; junction bases outside the gene matches: 8. The germline CDR1 and CDR2 sequences are SGHVS and FQNEAQ.

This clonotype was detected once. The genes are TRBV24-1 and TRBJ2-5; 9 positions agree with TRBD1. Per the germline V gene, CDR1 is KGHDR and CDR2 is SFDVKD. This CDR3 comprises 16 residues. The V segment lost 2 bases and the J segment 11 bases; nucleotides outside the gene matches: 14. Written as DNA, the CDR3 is TGTGCCACCAGTGATTCTGGGACAGGGAGAGCCTTTGGGCAGTACTTC. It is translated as CATSDSGTGRAFGQYF.

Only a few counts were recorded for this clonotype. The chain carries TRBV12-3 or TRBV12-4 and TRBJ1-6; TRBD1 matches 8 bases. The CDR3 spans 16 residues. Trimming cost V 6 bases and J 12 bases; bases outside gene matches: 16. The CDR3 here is CASSSRSRGRYRPLHF. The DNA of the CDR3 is TGTGCCAGCAGCAGTCGCTCCAGGGGGCGCTACCGACCCCTCCACTTT.

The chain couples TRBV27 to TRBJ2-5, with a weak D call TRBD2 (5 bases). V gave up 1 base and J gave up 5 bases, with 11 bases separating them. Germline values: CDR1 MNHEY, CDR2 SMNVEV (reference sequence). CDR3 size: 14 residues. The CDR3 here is CASSLFGGRETQYF. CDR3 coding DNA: TGTGCCAGCAGTTTATTCGGAGGTCGCGAGACCCAGTACTTC.

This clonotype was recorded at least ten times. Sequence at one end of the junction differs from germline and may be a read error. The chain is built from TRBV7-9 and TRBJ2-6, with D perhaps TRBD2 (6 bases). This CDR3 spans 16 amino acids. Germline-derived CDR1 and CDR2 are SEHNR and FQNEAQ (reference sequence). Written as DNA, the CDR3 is TGCGCCAGCAGTCTGGGGGGAGTCTCTGGGGCCAACGTCCTGACTTTC. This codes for CASSLGGVSGANVLTF.

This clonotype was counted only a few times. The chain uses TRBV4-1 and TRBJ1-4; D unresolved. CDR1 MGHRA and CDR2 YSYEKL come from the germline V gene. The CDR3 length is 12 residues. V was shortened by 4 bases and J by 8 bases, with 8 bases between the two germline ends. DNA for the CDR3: TGCGCCAGCAGCCGATCGAGGGAAAAACTGTTTTTT. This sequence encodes CASSRSREKLFF.

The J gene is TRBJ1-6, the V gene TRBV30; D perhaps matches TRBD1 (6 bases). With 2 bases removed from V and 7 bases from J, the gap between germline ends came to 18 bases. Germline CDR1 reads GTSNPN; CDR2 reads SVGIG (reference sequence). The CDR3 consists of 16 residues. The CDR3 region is CAWSRPDIQGNSPLHF. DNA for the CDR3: TGTGCCTGGAGTCGACCGGACATCCAGGGGAATTCACCCCTCCACTTT.

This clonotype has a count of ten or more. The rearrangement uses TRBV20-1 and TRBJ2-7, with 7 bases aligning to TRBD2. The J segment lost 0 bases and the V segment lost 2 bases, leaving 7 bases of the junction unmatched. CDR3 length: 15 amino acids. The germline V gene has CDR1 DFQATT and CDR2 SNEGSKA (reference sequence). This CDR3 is CSARKGLQSSYEQYF. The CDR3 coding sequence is TGCAGTGCTAGAAAGGGACTACAGAGCTCCTACGAGCAGTACTTC.

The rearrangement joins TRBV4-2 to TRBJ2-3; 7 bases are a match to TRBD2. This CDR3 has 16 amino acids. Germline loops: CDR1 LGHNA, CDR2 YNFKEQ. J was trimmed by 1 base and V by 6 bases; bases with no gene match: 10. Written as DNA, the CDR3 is TGTGCCAGCAGTCGAGATGGGGGGGGACGCACAGATACGCAGTATTTT. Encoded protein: CASSRDGGGRTDTQYF.

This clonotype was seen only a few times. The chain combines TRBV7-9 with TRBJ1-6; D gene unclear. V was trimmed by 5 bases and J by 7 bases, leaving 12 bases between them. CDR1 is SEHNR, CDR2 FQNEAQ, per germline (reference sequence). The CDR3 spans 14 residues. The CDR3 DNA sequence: TGTGCCAGCAGCCACGACACCGCCAATTCACCCCTCCACTTT. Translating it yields CASSHDTANSPLHF.

The CDR3 DNA reads TGTGCCAGCAGCCAAGATCCCCGGGACGTCCCTTCCTACGAGCAGTACTTC. Translation gives CASSQDPRDVPSYEQYF. The genes are TRBV14 and TRBJ2-7, with D possibly called TRBD1 or TRBD2 (5 bases each). Trimming removed 0 bases from V and 1 base from J, with 16 bases in between. This CDR3 is built from 17 residues. Per germline, CDR1 SGHDN and CDR2 FVKESK.

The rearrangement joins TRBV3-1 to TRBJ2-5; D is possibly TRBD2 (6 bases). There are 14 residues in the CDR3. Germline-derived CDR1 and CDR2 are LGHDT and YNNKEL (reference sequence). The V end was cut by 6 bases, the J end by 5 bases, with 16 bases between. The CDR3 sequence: CASSPERVRETQYF. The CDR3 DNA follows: TGTGCCAGCAGTCCCGAGCGGGTGAGGGAGACCCAGTACTTC.

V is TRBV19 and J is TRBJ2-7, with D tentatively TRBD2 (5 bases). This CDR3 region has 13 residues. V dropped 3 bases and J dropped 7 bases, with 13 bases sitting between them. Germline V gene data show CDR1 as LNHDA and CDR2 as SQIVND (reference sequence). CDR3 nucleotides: TGTGCCAGTAGTATTCAAGCGGTGGGTGAGCAGTACTTC. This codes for CASSIQAVGEQYF.

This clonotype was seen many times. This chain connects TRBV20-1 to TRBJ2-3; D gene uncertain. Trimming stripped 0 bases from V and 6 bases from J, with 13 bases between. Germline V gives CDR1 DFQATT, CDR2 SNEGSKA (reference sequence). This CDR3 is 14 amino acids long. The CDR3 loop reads CSARDLTSADTQYF. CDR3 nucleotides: TGCAGTGCTAGAGATCTCACTTCAGCCGATACGCAGTATTTT.

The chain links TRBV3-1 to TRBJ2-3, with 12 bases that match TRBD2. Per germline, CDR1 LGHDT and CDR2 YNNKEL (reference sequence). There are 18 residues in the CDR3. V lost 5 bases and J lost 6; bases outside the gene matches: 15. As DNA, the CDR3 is TGTGCCAGCAGCAGAGGGATCCCTAGCGGGGGGGCCGCTGATACGCAGTATTTT. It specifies CASSRGIPSGGAADTQYF.

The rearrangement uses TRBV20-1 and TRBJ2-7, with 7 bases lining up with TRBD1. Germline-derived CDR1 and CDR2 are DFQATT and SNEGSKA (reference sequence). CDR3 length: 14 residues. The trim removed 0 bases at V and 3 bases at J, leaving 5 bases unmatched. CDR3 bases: TGCAGTGCTAGAGAAGGGACAGCTCTCTACGAGCAGTACTTC. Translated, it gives CSAREGTALYEQYF.

The chain's CDR3 is CASSHWTSGGTSTDTQYF. For the CDR3, the DNA is TGTGCCAGCAGCCATTGGACTAGCGGGGGTACCAGCACAGATACGCAGTATTTT. The chain has TRBV7-3 and TRBJ2-3; 13 bases are a match to TRBD2. The CDR3 extends over 18 amino acids. V was pared by 5 bases and J by 0 bases, with 8 bases of the junction left unmatched. Germline values: CDR1 SGHTA, CDR2 FQGTGA.

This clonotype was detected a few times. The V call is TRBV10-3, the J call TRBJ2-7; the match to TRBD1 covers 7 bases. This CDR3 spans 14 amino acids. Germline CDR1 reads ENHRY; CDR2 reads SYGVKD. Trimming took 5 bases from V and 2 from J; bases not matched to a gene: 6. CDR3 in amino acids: CAISPGTETYEQYF. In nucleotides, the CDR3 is TGTGCCATCAGTCCCGGGACAGAAACCTACGAGCAGTACTTC.

The CDR3 spells CATLVSGDRNEQYF. CDR3 bases: TGTGCCACCTTAGTTTCAGGGGACCGCAACGAGCAGTACTTC. The V and J genes are TRBV24-1 and TRBJ2-7; possible D gene TRBD1, 6 bases. The CDR3 loop spans 14 amino acids. The ends were cut back, 9 bases at V and 5 bases at J, with 19 bases in the middle. CDR1 is KGHDR, CDR2 SFDVKD, per germline.

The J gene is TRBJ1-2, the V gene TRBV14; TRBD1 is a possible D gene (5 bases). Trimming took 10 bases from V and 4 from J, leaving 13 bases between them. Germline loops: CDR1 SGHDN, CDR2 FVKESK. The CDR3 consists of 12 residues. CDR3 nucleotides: TGTGCCACCCCCTGGGGGTCCTATGGCTACACCTTC. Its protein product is CATPWGSYGYTF.

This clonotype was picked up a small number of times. CDR3 loop: CASSLVPGSGANVLTF. Written as DNA, the CDR3 is TGTGCCAGCAGCTTAGTTCCCGGCTCTGGGGCCAACGTCCTGACTTTC. The chain couples TRBV7-2 to TRBJ2-6; D unresolved. Trimming pared 1 base from V and 0 bases from J, leaving 7 bases between. Germline V gene sequence: CDR1 SGHTA, CDR2 FQGNSA. The CDR3 loop spans 16 amino acids.